This T cell receptor beta chain derives from a study of T cell clones after liver transplantation. Study overall: Graft-donor-reactive sequences were compared with third-party-reactive TCRbeta sequences from pre-transplant mixed lymphocyte reactions.

Trimming took 6 bases from V and 0 from J, leaving 5 bases between them. The CDR3 is 12 residues long. Germline CDR1 is MNHEY and CDR2 is SVGAGI. Using immunoSEQ multiplex PCR, the repertoire was profiled, and TCRdb retains in-frame clones only, with some absent. In the table there are some 50,000 clones, around 70% of which are singletons. This clone was detected once. This clonotype was obtained from a human patient who received a liver transplant. Some T cells may be the graft donor's. This chain joins TRBV6-5 and TRBJ1-2; no clear D. The specimen comprised CD4+ T cells from blood, sampled at the 22-month timepoint. The CDR3 spells CASRGSNYGYTF. CDR3 nucleotide sequence: TGTGCCAGCAGGGGTTCTAACTATGGCTACACCTTC.